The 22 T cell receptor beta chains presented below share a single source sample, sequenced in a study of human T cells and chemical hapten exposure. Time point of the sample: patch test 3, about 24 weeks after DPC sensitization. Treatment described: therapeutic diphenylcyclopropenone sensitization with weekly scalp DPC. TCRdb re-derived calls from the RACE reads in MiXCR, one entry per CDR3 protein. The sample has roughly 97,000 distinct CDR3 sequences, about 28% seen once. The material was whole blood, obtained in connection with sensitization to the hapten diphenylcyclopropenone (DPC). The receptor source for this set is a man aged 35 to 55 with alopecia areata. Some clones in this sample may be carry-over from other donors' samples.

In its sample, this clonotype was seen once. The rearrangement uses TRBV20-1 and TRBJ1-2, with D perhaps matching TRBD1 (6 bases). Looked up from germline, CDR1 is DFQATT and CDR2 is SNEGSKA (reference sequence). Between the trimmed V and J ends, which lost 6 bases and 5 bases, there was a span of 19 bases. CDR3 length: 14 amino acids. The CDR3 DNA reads TGCAGTGCATCTATCCCGGGAACAGGGTATGGCTACACCTTC. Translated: CSASIPGTGYGYTF.

The chain's CDR3 is CSAREAAPLSTDTQYF. The CDR3 DNA sequence: TGCAGTGCTAGAGAGGCAGCGCCACTTAGCACAGATACGCAGTATTTT. This chain links TRBV20-1 with TRBJ2-3; no reliable D call. V lost 0 bases to trimming and J lost 0 bases, with 13 bases between them. CDR1 is DFQATT, CDR2 SNEGSKA, per germline (reference sequence). The CDR3 covers 16 residues.

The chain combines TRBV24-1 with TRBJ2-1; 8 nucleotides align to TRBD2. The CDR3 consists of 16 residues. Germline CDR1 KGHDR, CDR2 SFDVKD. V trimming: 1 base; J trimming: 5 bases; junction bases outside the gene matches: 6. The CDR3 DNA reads TGTGCCACCAGTGATTTAGCGGGAGTAATGGACAATGAGCAGTTCTTC. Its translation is CATSDLAGVMDNEQFF.

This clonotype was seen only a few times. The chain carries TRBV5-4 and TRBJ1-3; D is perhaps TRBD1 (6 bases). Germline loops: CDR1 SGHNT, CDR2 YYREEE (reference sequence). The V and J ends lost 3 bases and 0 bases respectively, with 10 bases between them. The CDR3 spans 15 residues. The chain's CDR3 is CASSSGHSSGNTIYF. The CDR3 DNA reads TGTGCCAGCAGCTCGGGACACAGCTCTGGAAACACCATATATTTT.

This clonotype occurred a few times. The CDR3: CSAQRGRINSPLHF. The DNA for the CDR3 is TGCAGTGCCCAGAGGGGGAGGATCAATTCACCCCTCCACTTT. The chain combines TRBV20-1 with TRBJ1-6; weak D call: TRBD1 (6 bases). CDR3 size: 14 residues. V lost 6 bases, J lost 7 bases, and 16 bases lay in between. CDR1 is DFQATT and CDR2 is SNEGSKA in the germline V gene (reference sequence).

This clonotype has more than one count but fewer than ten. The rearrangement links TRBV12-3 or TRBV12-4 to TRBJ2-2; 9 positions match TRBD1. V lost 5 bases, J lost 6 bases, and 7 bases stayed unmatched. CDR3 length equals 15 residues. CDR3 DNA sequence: TGTGCCAGCAGTCCCGCTACAGGGGGCTCCGGGGAGCTGTTTTTT. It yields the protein CASSPATGGSGELFF.

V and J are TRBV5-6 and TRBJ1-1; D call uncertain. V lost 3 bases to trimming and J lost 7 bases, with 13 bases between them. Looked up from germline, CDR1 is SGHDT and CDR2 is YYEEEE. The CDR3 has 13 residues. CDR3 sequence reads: CASSSGSGSEAFF. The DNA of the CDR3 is TGTGCCAGCAGCTCTGGTTCGGGCAGTGAAGCTTTCTTT.

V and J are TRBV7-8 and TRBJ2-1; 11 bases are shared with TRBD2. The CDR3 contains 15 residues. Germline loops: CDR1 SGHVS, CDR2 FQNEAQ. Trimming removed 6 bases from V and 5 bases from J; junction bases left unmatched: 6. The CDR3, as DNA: TGTGCCAGCAGATTCGGGACTAGCGGTAACAATGAGCAGTTCTTC. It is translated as CASRFGTSGNNEQFF.

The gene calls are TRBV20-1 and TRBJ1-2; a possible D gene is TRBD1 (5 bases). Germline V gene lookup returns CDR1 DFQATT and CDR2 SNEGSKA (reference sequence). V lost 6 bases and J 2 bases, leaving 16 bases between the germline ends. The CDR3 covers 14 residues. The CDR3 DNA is TGCAGTGCGCCCGAAGTGGCAGGGAACTATGGCTACACCTTC. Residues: CSAPEVAGNYGYTF.

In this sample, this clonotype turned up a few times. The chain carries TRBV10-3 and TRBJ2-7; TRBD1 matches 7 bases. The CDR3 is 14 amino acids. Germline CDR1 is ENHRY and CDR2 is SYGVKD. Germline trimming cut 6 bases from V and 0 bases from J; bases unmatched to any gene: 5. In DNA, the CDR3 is TGTGCCATCAGCCGGACAGGAAGCTCCTACGAGCAGTACTTC. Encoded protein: CAISRTGSSYEQYF.

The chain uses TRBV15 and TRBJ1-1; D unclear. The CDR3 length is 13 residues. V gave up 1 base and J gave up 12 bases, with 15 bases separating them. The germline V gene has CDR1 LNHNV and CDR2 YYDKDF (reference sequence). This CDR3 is CATSRAQSRDPFF. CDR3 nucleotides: TGTGCCACCAGCAGAGCCCAGTCTAGGGATCCTTTCTTT.

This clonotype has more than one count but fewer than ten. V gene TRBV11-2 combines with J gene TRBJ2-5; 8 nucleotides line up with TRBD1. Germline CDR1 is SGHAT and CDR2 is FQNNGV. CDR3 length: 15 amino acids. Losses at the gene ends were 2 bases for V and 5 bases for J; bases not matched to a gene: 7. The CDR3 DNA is TGTGCCAGCAGCTTAAGGCAGGGGGCTTTCGAGACCCAGTACTTC. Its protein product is CASSLRQGAFETQYF.

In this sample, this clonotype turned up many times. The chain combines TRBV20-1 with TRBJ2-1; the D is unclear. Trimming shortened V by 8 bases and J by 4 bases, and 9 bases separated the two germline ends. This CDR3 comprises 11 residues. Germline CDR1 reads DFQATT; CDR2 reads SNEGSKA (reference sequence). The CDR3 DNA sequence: TGCAGTCCGTTGGGGTACAATGAGCAGTTCTTC. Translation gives CSPLGYNEQFF.

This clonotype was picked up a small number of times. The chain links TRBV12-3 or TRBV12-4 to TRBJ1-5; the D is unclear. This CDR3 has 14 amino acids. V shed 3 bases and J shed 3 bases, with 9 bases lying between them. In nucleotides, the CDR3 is TGTGCCAGCAGTTTTCCAGGAACCAATCAGCCCCAGCATTTT. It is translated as CASSFPGTNQPQHF.

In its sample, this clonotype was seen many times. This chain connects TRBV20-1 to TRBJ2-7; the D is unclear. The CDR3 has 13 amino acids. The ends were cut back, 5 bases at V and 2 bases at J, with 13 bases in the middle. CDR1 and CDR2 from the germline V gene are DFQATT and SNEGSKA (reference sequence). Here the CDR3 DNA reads TGCAGTGCTCAAAATGACGGTACCTACGAGCAGTACTTC. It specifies CSAQNDGTYEQYF.

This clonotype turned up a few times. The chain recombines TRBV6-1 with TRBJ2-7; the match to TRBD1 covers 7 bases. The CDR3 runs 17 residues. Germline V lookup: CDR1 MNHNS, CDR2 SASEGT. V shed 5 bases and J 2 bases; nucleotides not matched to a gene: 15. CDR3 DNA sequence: TGTGCCAGCAGTAAAGTGATCTCCGGGACAGTTACCTACGAGCAGTACTTC. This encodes CASSKVISGTVTYEQYF.

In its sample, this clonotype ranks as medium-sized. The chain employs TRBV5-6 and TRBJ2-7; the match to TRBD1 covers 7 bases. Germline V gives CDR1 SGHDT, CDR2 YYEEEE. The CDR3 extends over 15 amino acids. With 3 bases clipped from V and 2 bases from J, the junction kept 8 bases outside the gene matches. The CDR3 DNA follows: TGTGCCAGCAGCTCCCCGACAGGGTATCCCTACGAGCAGTACTTC. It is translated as CASSSPTGYPYEQYF.

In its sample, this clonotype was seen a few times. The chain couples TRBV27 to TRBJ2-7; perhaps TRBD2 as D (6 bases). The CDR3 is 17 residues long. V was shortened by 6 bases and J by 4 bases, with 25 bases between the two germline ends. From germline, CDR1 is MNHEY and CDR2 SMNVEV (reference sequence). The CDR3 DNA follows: TGTGCCAGCAGCCCCCGGTCCCCGGGACTCAACCTTTACGAGCAGTACTTC. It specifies CASSPRSPGLNLYEQYF.

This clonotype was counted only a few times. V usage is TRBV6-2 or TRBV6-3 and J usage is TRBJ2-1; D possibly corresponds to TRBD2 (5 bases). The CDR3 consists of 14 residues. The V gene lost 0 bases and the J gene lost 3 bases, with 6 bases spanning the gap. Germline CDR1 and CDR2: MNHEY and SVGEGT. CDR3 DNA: TGTGCCAGCAGTTACTCGGGGAGCTACAATGAGCAGTTCTTC. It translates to CASSYSGSYNEQFF.

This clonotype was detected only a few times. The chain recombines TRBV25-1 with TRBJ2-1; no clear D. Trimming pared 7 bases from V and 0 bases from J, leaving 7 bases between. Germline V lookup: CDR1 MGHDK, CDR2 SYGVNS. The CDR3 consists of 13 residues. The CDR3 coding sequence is TGTGCCAGCATGGGTAGCTCCTACAATGAGCAGTTCTTC. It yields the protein CASMGSSYNEQFF.

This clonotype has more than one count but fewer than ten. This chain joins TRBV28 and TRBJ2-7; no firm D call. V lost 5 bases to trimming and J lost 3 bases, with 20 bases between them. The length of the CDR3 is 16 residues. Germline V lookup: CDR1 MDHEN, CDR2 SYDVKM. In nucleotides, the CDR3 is TGTGCCAGCAGTCTCCCCCCGGCGGCAGTATACTACGAGCAGTACTTC. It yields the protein CASSLPPAAVYYEQYF.

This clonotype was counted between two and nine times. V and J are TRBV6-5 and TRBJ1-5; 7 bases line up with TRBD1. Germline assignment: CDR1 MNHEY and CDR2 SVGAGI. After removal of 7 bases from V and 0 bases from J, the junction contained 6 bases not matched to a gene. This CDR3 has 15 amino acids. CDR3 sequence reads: CASNPDRNSNQPQHF. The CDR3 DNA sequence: TGTGCCAGCAATCCGGACAGGAATAGCAATCAGCCCCAGCATTTT.